The next 8 T cell receptor beta chains were all read from a single sample in a study of cytomegalovirus exposure and HLA in healthy donors. Researchers ran the PCR with 60 Vbeta and 13 Jbeta primers. Sequencing was performed with immunoSEQ multiplex PCR; in TCRdb, only in-frame clones are kept and a portion is missing. The sample lists about 100,000 clones, 60% to 80% occurring once. Sample: PBMCs. These receptors originate from a man younger than 30 in good health and CMV-seronegative.

The chain is built from TRBV7-9 and TRBJ2-2; TRBD2 aligns across 12 bases. Losses at the gene ends were 5 bases for V and 4 bases for J; bases not matched to a gene: 2. The CDR3 loop spans 15 amino acids. Germline values: CDR1 SEHNR, CDR2 FQNEAQ (reference sequence). CDR3 sequence: CASSLLAGGTGELFF. The CDR3 DNA reads TGTGCCAGCAGCCTACTAGCGGGAGGCACCGGGGAGCTGTTTTTT.

This chain links TRBV21-1 with TRBJ1-4; the table assigns TRBD1, which was not confirmed against the DNA. TRBV21-1 is an annotated pseudogene. The CDR3 spans 15 residues. Written as DNA, the CDR3 is TGTGCCAGCAGCAACTGGACAGGAACTAATGAAAAACTGTTTTTT. Residues: CASSNWTGTNEKLFF.

V and J are TRBV6-1 and TRBJ2-7; TRBD1 is a possible D gene (6 bases). The germline V and J ends were trimmed by 7 bases and 0 bases, with 13 bases remaining between them. CDR1 is MNHNS, CDR2 SASEGT, per germline. The CDR3 is 14 amino acids. In DNA form, the CDR3 reads TGTGCCAGCACCTATCAGGGACACTCCTACGAGCAGTACTTC. It yields the protein CASTYQGHSYEQYF.

The V gene is TRBV11-2, the J gene TRBJ2-3; perhaps TRBD2 as D (5 bases). Germline V gene sequence: CDR1 SGHAT, CDR2 FQNNGV. Trimming took off 5 bases at V and 4 bases at J, with 22 bases between the two ends. This CDR3 region has 17 residues. The CDR3 region has the DNA TGTGCCAGCAGCGAAGGGAGTTACGCCCGCACCGCAGATACGCAGTATTTT. Its protein product is CASSEGSYARTADTQYF.

The chain joins TRBV5-1 to TRBJ1-2; D is perhaps TRBD1 (6 bases). The germline V gene has CDR1 SGHRS and CDR2 YFSETQ. V lost 4 bases and J lost 2, with 15 bases in between. The CDR3 extends over 15 amino acids. The CDR3 DNA reads TGCGCCAGCAGCCCTCGGACAGATTCCAACTATGGCTACACCTTC. This gives the protein CASSPRTDSNYGYTF.

This clone was detected only a few times. V and J are TRBV29-1 and TRBJ2-3; tentatively, D is TRBD2 (6 bases). This CDR3 contains 13 residues. The germline CDR1 and CDR2 sequences are SQVTM and ANQGSEA. V lost 6 bases to trimming and J lost 6 bases, with 16 bases between them. This CDR3 reads CSVGGPSGDTQYF. DNA of the CDR3: TGCAGCGTGGGGGGACCGTCTGGGGATACGCAGTATTTT.

V is TRBV21-1 and J is TRBJ2-3; the D call TRBD2 from the table was never checked on the DNA. TRBV21-1 is recorded as a pseudogene. The CDR3 consists of 18 residues. CDR3 DNA: TGTGCCAGCAGTGCAAAGATAGCGGGGAATCCAGAGTCAGATACGCAGTATTTT. It encodes CASSAKIAGNPESDTQYF.

This clone was observed once. This chain joins TRBV7-2 and TRBJ2-7; no clear D. Germline CDR1 is SGHTA and CDR2 is FQGNSA. This CDR3 is built from 15 residues. V dropped 1 base and J dropped 4 bases, with 14 bases sitting between them. CDR3 in DNA: TGTGCCAGCAGCTTAGGATTTTCGAGACTGTACGAGCAGTACTTC. Amino acid sequence: CASSLGFSRLYEQYF. Drawing the rest from reference TRBV7-2 and TRBJ2-7, the complete variable domain is GAGVSQSPSNKVTEKGKDVELRCDPISGHTALYWYRQSLGQGLEFLIYFQGNSAPDKSGLPSDRFSAERTGGSVSTLTIQRTQQEDSAVYLCASSLGFSRLYEQYFGPGTRLTVT.